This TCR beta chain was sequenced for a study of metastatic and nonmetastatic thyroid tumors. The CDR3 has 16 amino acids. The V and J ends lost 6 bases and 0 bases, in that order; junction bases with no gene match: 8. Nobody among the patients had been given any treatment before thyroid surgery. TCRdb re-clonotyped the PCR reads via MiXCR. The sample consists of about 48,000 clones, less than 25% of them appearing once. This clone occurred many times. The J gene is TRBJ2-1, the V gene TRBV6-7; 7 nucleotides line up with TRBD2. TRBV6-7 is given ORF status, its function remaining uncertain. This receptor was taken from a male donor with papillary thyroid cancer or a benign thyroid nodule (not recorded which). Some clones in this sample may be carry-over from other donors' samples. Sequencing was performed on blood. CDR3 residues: CASRGSGESSYNEQFF. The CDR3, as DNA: TGTGCCAGCAGGGGAAGCGGGGAGAGCTCCTACAATGAGCAGTTCTTC.